These T cell receptor beta chains were read from a single sample in a study of blood T cells in healthy people across ages. One entry per CDR3 protein, called by TCRdb with MiXCR from the 5' RACE reads. Of 850,000 to 1,300,000 distinct CDR3 sequences in the sample, roughly 45% were seen once. Sample: blood. The receptor source for this set is a woman aged 55-70 years in good health. Each CDR3 is given with its conserved first and last residue. The D gene is left open where the match is weak. Expanded clones are given a class, and other clones once, few, many or no size at all.

CDR3aa	CDR3nt	d_gene	j_gene	abundance	v_gene
CASTLGNNRPQHF	TGTGCCAGCACACTGGGTAATAATCGGCCCCAGCATTTT	.	TRBJ1-5	few	TRBV7-8
CASRVKGTYEQYF	TGTGCCAGCAGGGTTAAAGGGACCTACGAGCAGTACTTC	.	TRBJ2-7	few	TRBV6-6
CASSILGANVLTF	TGTGCCAGCAGTATATTAGGGGCCAACGTCCTGACTTTC	.	TRBJ2-6	.	TRBV13
CSARDVTYQETQYF	TGCAGTGCTAGAGATGTTACGTACCAAGAGACCCAGTACTTC	.	TRBJ2-5	.	TRBV20-1
CGARDWNTYEQYF	TGCGGTGCTAGAGATTGGAACACTTACGAGCAGTACTTC	.	TRBJ2-7	.	TRBV20-1
CSARAYGGLAGGRDTDTQYF	TGCAGTGCTAGAGCCTACGGGGGACTAGCGGGAGGGCGGGACACAGATACGCAGTATTTT	TRBD2	TRBJ2-3	.	TRBV20-1
CASSLEGAKRGHEQYF	TGTGCCAGCAGCTTAGAAGGGGCCAAACGGGGCCATGAGCAGTACTTC	.	TRBJ2-5	.	TRBV7-2
CASSYAGSRSYEQYF	TGTGCCAGCAGCTACGCCGGGAGTCGTTCCTACGAGCAGTACTTC	.	TRBJ2-7	once	TRBV11-3
CASSVTPGTIREQYF	TGTGCCAGCAGCGTAACCCCCGGGACTATCCGCGAGCAGTACTTC	TRBD2	TRBJ2-7	.	TRBV9
CASSQGGLVADTQYF	TGCGCCAGCAGCCAAGGGGGGTTAGTCGCAGATACGCAGTATTTT	.	TRBJ2-3	few	TRBV4-1
CASSGFGNTEAFF	TGCGCCAGCAGCGGGTTTGGAAACACTGAAGCTTTCTTT	.	TRBJ1-1	.	TRBV5-1
CASDTNYGYTF	TGTGCCAGCGACACTAACTATGGCTACACCTTC	.	TRBJ1-2	once	TRBV28
CASSEGARGETQYF	TGCGCCAGCAGCGAGGGGGCGAGAGGAGAGACCCAGTACTTC	TRBD1	TRBJ2-5	few	TRBV5-1
CSVGSGSTYEQYF	TGCAGCGTTGGGAGTGGGAGCACCTACGAGCAGTACTTC	.	TRBJ2-7	few	TRBV29-1
CASSRLQETKYF	TGTGCCAGCAGTCGACTGCAAGAGACCAAGTACTTC	.	TRBJ2-5	.	TRBV2
CASSEVEGKYYGYTF	TGTGCCAGCAGTGAAGTGGAGGGGAAGTATTATGGCTACACCTTC	.	TRBJ1-2	.	TRBV2
CASRSSVATQYF	TGTGCCAGCAGATCCAGTGTGGCGACCCAGTACTTC	.	TRBJ2-5	few	TRBV27
CATSDARGQGLDEQYF	TGTGCCACCAGTGATGCCCGAGGACAGGGTCTCGACGAGCAGTACTTC	TRBD1	TRBJ2-7	.	TRBV24-1
CATSDWTSGLNEQFF	TGTGCCACCAGTGATTGGACTAGCGGACTCAATGAGCAGTTCTTC	TRBD2	TRBJ2-1	many	TRBV24-1
CASSERASIPYNEQFF	TGTGCCAGCAGCGAGAGGGCGTCGATCCCCTACAATGAGCAGTTCTTC	.	TRBJ2-1	.	TRBV9
CASRLGGQRYEQYF	TGTGCCAGCAGATTAGGGGGGCAGCGCTACGAGCAGTACTTC	.	TRBJ2-7	.	TRBV7-2
CASSRRGLAGVAEQYF	TGTGCCAGCAGCCGCCGGGGACTAGCGGGAGTCGCCGAGCAGTACTTC	TRBD2	TRBJ2-7	few	TRBV9
CASRPQGRIEAFF	TGTGCCAGCAGACCACAGGGCAGGATTGAAGCTTTCTTT	.	TRBJ1-1	few	TRBV27
CASSPRAGFDYGYTF	TGTGCCAGCAGCCCCAGGGCCGGATTTGACTATGGCTACACCTTC	.	TRBJ1-2	few	TRBV7-2
CASSPWGLAGGIQETQYF	TGTGCCAGCAGCCCCTGGGGGCTAGCGGGAGGGATACAAGAGACCCAGTACTTC	TRBD2	TRBJ2-5	.	TRBV11-2
CSARYGRIQPQHF	TGCAGTGCTCGTTATGGACGGATTCAGCCCCAGCATTTT	.	TRBJ1-5	.	TRBV20-1
CAEDREGYEQYF	TGTGCCGAGGACAGGGAGGGGTACGAGCAGTACTTC	.	TRBJ2-7	.	TRBV7-9
CASSVWSGGQETQYF	TGTGCCAGCAGTGTCTGGTCCGGGGGGCAAGAGACCCAGTACTTC	TRBD2	TRBJ2-5	.	TRBV6-1
CSVGVMGRSNEKLFF	TGCAGCGTTGGAGTTATGGGGCGTAGTAATGAAAAACTGTTTTTT	.	TRBJ1-4	many	TRBV29-1
CAISGKGTGAYELYF	TGTGCCATCAGTGGGAAGGGGACAGGGGCCTACGAGCTGTACTTC	TRBD1	TRBJ2-7	.	TRBV10-3
CASSPISLTNSGANVLTF	TGTGCCAGCAGCCCCATTTCCTTAACGAACTCTGGGGCCAACGTCCTGACTTTC	.	TRBJ2-6	.	TRBV11-2
CASAPDRGPQETQYF	TGTGCCAGCGCTCCGGACAGGGGTCCCCAAGAGACCCAGTACTTC	TRBD1	TRBJ2-5	few	TRBV12-3/TRBV12-4
CASSLGLLNEKLFF	TGTGCCAGCAGTCTCGGACTGCTTAATGAAAAACTGTTTTTT	.	TRBJ1-4	few	TRBV6-5
CASSEGLPYNEQFF	TGTGCCAGCAGTGAAGGACTACCGTACAATGAGCAGTTCTTC	.	TRBJ2-1	.	TRBV2
CASSLELAEREQYF	TGTGCCAGCAGCTTAGAACTAGCGGAGAGGGAGCAGTACTTC	TRBD2	TRBJ2-7	many	TRBV7-8
CSVGGLAGGGEQFF	TGCAGCGTTGGGGGACTAGCGGGGGGGGGTGAGCAGTTCTTC	TRBD2	TRBJ2-1	.	TRBV29-1
CAIRDRFFTEAFF	TGTGCCATCCGGGACAGGTTCTTCACTGAAGCTTTCTTT	TRBD1	TRBJ1-1	.	TRBV27
CASDWGDIQYF	TGTGCCAGTGACTGGGGGGACATTCAGTACTTC	.	TRBJ2-4	.	TRBV19
CTSLSNEQFF	TGTACCAGTTTATCGAATGAGCAGTTCTTC	.	TRBJ2-1	.	TRBV28
CASSYSEFSADTQYF	TGTGCCAGCAGTTACTCAGAGTTTAGTGCAGATACGCAGTATTTT	.	TRBJ2-3	few	TRBV6-5
CSAPGSGESEQYF	TGCAGTGCCCCGGGGTCAGGGGAGAGCGAGCAGTACTTC	.	TRBJ2-7	few	TRBV20-1
CSATTSGRALWETQYF	TGCAGTGCTACGACTAGCGGGAGGGCCTTGTGGGAGACCCAGTACTTC	TRBD2	TRBJ2-5	.	TRBV20-1
CATSRRTSGRLETQYF	TGTGCCACCAGCCGAAGGACTAGCGGGAGGCTGGAGACCCAGTACTTC	TRBD2	TRBJ2-5	few	TRBV15
CASSFARGPNTEAFF	TGTGCCAGCAGTTTCGCCAGGGGGCCCAACACTGAAGCTTTCTTT	TRBD1	TRBJ1-1	.	TRBV12-3/TRBV12-4
CASSLAGQSNYGYTF	TGCGCCAGCAGCTTGGCCGGACAGTCTAACTATGGCTACACCTTC	.	TRBJ1-2	few	TRBV5-1